Listed here are 29 T cell receptor beta chains from one sample, sequenced in a study of T cell responses to AZD1222 COVID-19 vaccine. Profiling relied on immunoSEQ multiplex PCR, and the TCRdb table lists in-frame clones only, not all of them. The sample has 130,000 or so clones, 70% to 90% seen once. Source: peripheral blood, taken on day 0 of AZD1222 vaccination. All receptors derive from an adult in good health.

This clone showed up just once. The chain joins TRBV11-3 to TRBJ2-1; 12 nucleotides align to TRBD2. V trimming: 4 bases; J trimming: 4 bases; junction bases outside the gene matches: 8. This CDR3 region has 17 residues. Germline V gene sequence: CDR1 SGHNT, CDR2 YENEEA. CDR3 protein: CASSSGLAGTGYNEQFF. The CDR3 bases are TGTGCCAGCAGCTCCGGACTAGCGGGGACGGGGTACAATGAGCAGTTCTTC.

V and J are TRBV18 and TRBJ1-1; D gene uncertain. From germline, CDR1 is KGHSH and CDR2 LQKENI. CDR3 size: 16 residues. Trimming removed 3 bases at V and 1 base at J, with 15 bases between. The CDR3 here is CASSPALGPGNTEAFF. CDR3 bases: TGTGCCAGCTCACCTGCTTTAGGGCCGGGGAACACTGAAGCTTTCTTT.

This rearrangement joins TRBV29-1 to TRBJ1-2; possible D gene TRBD1, 6 bases. The CDR3 is made up of 14 amino acids. Germline CDR1 is SQVTM and CDR2 is ANQGSEA. V was clipped by 7 bases and J by 3 bases, with 18 bases between them. In DNA form, the CDR3 reads TGCAGCGCGAGCGCGCAGGGGCTGGACTATGGCTACACCTTC. Encoded protein: CSASAQGLDYGYTF.

The chain's CDR3 is CASRPRRGWENIQYF. In nucleotides, the CDR3 is TGTGCCAGCCGCCCGCGTAGGGGCTGGGAAAACATTCAGTACTTC. The chain combines TRBV6-6 with TRBJ2-4; weak D call: TRBD1 (5 bases). The CDR3 totals 15 residues. Trimming removed 8 bases at V and 5 bases at J, with 19 bases between. Germline-derived CDR1 and CDR2 are MNHNY and SVGAGI (reference sequence).

This rearrangement joins TRBV4-1 to TRBJ1-5; D gene ambiguous. The CDR3 spans 17 residues. V lost 4 bases, J lost 0 bases, and 16 bases lay in between. CDR1 MGHRA and CDR2 YSYEKL come from the germline V gene. The CDR3 sequence is CASSRSRNRYSNQPQHF. DNA for the CDR3: TGCGCCAGCAGCCGGAGCAGAAATAGATATAGCAATCAGCCCCAGCATTTT.

The chain links TRBV5-4 to TRBJ1-2, with 11 bases matching TRBD1. With 4 bases clipped from V and 8 bases from J, the junction kept 4 bases outside the gene matches. CDR1 is SGHNT, CDR2 YYREEE, per germline (reference sequence). The CDR3 is 13 amino acids. The CDR3 reads CASSRDRGGGYTF. The CDR3, as DNA: TGTGCCAGCAGCAGGGACAGGGGGGGCGGCTACACCTTC.

This chain joins TRBV19 and TRBJ1-2; 7 positions agree with TRBD1. Germline loops: CDR1 LNHDA, CDR2 SQIVND (reference sequence). CDR3 length: 13 residues. Trimming at V came to 7 bases and at J to 4 bases, leaving 6 bases not matched to a gene. In DNA form, the CDR3 reads TGTGCCAGTACCCCAGGGACAGTCTATGGCTACACCTTC. Translated: CASTPGTVYGYTF.

This chain joins TRBV7-3 and TRBJ2-7, with D unresolved. This CDR3 contains 13 residues. Trimming took off 5 bases at V and 4 bases at J, with 12 bases between the two ends. The V gene's germline CDR1 is SGHTA and CDR2 FQGTGA. The CDR3 DNA reads as TGTGCCAGCAGCCTGGAATTTGGATACGAGCAGTACTTC. Translating gives CASSLEFGYEQYF.

The chain recombines TRBV29-1 with TRBJ1-1; unclear D gene. The germline V and J ends were trimmed by 1 base and 7 bases, with 13 bases remaining between them. From germline, CDR1 is SQVTM and CDR2 ANQGSEA. The CDR3 length is 13 residues. CDR3 amino acids: CSVEVMAGVEAFF. The CDR3 bases are TGCAGCGTTGAAGTCATGGCAGGCGTTGAAGCTTTCTTT.

J is TRBJ2-3 and V is TRBV19; TRBD2 might be the D (6 bases). Germline V gene sequence: CDR1 LNHDA, CDR2 SQIVND (reference sequence). The CDR3 spans 15 residues. Trimming left V 10 bases short and J 0 bases short, with 17 bases between. The CDR3 DNA sequence: TGTGCCATTGCCCCGGGGGACGGCAGCACAGATACGCAGTATTTT. Translating gives CAIAPGDGSTDTQYF.

The V and J genes are TRBV24-1 and TRBJ2-7; 7 bases are shared with TRBD1. CDR1 and CDR2 (germline): KGHDR, SFDVKD. Unmatched junction bases numbered 8, after V lost 3 bases and J lost 7 bases. The CDR3 sequence is 14 residues long. The CDR3 reads CATSDAGQAVEQYF. CDR3 nucleotide sequence: TGTGCCACCAGTGATGCCGGACAGGCCGTTGAGCAGTACTTC.

The count of this clone is one. The chain recombines TRBV19 with TRBJ1-2; possible D gene TRBD1, 6 bases. V shed 4 bases and J shed 7 bases, with 13 bases lying between them. The germline gives CDR1 LNHDA, CDR2 SQIVND (reference sequence). The CDR3 is 13 amino acids. The CDR3 is CASSTGVRGGYTF. The DNA for the CDR3 is TGTGCCAGTAGTACAGGCGTCAGGGGTGGCTACACCTTC.

The chain uses TRBV19 and TRBJ2-7, with a weak D call TRBD1 (5 bases). V was trimmed by 4 bases and J by 6 bases, leaving 16 bases between them. The CDR3 extends over 14 amino acids. Germline V lookup: CDR1 LNHDA, CDR2 SQIVND (reference sequence). The DNA of the CDR3 is TGTGCCAGTAGTAATTCCAGGGCCCTCGGCGAGCAGTACTTC. Translating gives CASSNSRALGEQYF.

This rearrangement joins TRBV5-1 to TRBJ1-2; 9 bases align to TRBD1. The V gene's germline CDR1 is SGHRS and CDR2 YFSETQ. CDR3 length: 15 residues. With V trimmed by 4 bases and J by 8 bases, 12 bases remained unmatched. CDR3 sequence (DNA): TGCGCCAGCAGCCAACCGGGACAGGGACTGGTGGGCTACACCTTC. Translation: CASSQPGQGLVGYTF.

This clone was observed once. J is TRBJ1-6 and V is TRBV27; D gene unclear. Trimming took off 6 bases at V and 4 bases at J, with 10 bases between the two ends. Germline V lookup: CDR1 MNHEY, CDR2 SMNVEV (reference sequence). The CDR3 has 14 residues. CDR3 in amino acids: CASSPTHYNSPLHF. CDR3 DNA sequence: TGTGCCAGCAGCCCGACACATTATAATTCACCCCTCCACTTT.

The CDR3 is CASSFDSNDRGEQYF. DNA of the CDR3: TGTGCCAGCAGCTTCGACTCTAATGACCGGGGGGAGCAGTACTTC. The chain is built from TRBV7-3 and TRBJ2-7, with D possibly being TRBD2 (6 bases). V dropped 3 bases and J dropped 7 bases, with 19 bases sitting between them. The CDR3 has 15 residues. Germline CDR1 SGHTA, CDR2 FQGTGA. The entire variable domain, with the rest obtained from reference TRBV7-3 and TRBJ2-7, is as follows: GAGVSQTPSNKVTEKGKYVELRCDPISGHTALYWYRQSLGQGPEFLIYFQGTGAADDSGLPNDRFFAVRPEGSVSTLKIQRTERGDSAVYLCASSFDSNDRGEQYFGPGTRLTVT.

The CDR3 spells CASSLRSYGYTF. Written as DNA, the CDR3 is TGTGCCAGCAGCTTAAGGTCCTATGGCTACACCTTC. The chain recombines TRBV7-2 with TRBJ1-2; D is unclear. CDR1 SGHTA and CDR2 FQGNSA come from the germline V gene. This CDR3 contains 12 residues. V was shortened by 2 bases and J by 4 bases, with 5 bases between the two germline ends.

This rearrangement joins TRBV3-1 (or the pseudogene TRBV3-2) to TRBJ1-2; possible D gene TRBD1, 6 bases. Per the germline V gene, CDR1 is LGHDT and CDR2 is YNNKEL (reference sequence). The CDR3 spans 14 residues. Trimming pared 7 bases from V and 6 bases from J, leaving 18 bases between. CDR3 DNA: TGTGCCAGCACTCGAATACAGGGTGACAATGGCTACACCTTC. It is translated as CASTRIQGDNGYTF.

The chain recombines TRBV6-2 or TRBV6-3 with TRBJ1-1; D call uncertain. Germline V lookup: CDR1 MNHEY, CDR2 SVGEGT. This CDR3 comprises 11 residues. V lost 0 bases and J 7 bases, leaving 3 bases between the germline ends. In DNA, the CDR3 is TGTGCCAGCAGTTACTCGTTTGAAGCTTTCTTT. Translated, it gives CASSYSFEAFF.

The V and J genes are TRBV13 and TRBJ1-2; 7 bases line up with TRBD1. The germline CDR1 and CDR2 sequences are PRHDT and FYEKMQ (reference sequence). Germline trimming cut 0 bases from V and 4 bases from J; bases unmatched to any gene: 5. This CDR3 is built from 15 residues. The DNA of the CDR3 is TGTGCCAGCAGCTTAGGTTACAGGGGCGGCTATGGCTACACCTTC. Protein sequence: CASSLGYRGGYGYTF.

V gene TRBV5-1 combines with J gene TRBJ2-3; D is perhaps TRBD2 (5 bases). Trimming pared 0 bases from V and 5 bases from J, leaving 13 bases between. Germline V lookup: CDR1 SGHRS, CDR2 YFSETQ. The length of the CDR3 is 15 residues. The CDR3 loop reads CASSLETRTVDTQYF. The CDR3, as DNA: TGCGCCAGCAGCTTGGAAACTAGAACGGTAGATACGCAGTATTTT.

On this clone: The germline gene is not matched at one end of the junction; a read error may be the cause. The chain links TRBV28 to TRBJ2-7, with D possibly TRBD2 on 6 matching bases. CDR1 and CDR2 from the germline V gene are MDHEN and SYDVKM. This CDR3 spans 11 amino acids. The CDR3 protein is CASSEGTAPVF. The CDR3 region has the DNA TGTGCCAGCAGTGAAGGGACTGCCCCTGTCTTC.

This clone was detected only a few times. The chain couples TRBV5-1 to TRBJ2-5; TRBD2 matches 10 bases. Germline CDR1 reads SGHRS; CDR2 reads YFSETQ. This CDR3 comprises 15 residues. V trimming: 4 bases; J trimming: 1 base; junction bases outside the gene matches: 4. CDR3 sequence (DNA): TGCGCCAGCAGCGAGAGCGGGAGGGGCCAAGAGACCCAGTACTTC. This encodes CASSESGRGQETQYF.

The chain has TRBV19 and TRBJ1-3; D call uncertain. Trimming removed 8 bases at V and 0 bases at J, with 8 bases between. This CDR3 region has 13 residues. Germline CDR1 LNHDA, CDR2 SQIVND (reference sequence). The CDR3: CASHVYSGNTIYF. The CDR3 DNA follows: TGTGCCAGTCATGTATACTCTGGAAACACCATATATTTT.

The chain is built from TRBV28 and TRBJ2-2, with 8 nucleotides matching TRBD1. The germline V gene has CDR1 MDHEN and CDR2 SYDVKM. V dropped 5 bases and J dropped 3; count of bases not matched to a gene: 5. This CDR3 contains 15 residues. CDR3 in amino acids: CASSATGGDTGELFF. As DNA, the CDR3 is TGTGCCAGCAGTGCTACAGGGGGAGACACCGGGGAGCTGTTTTTT.

This sequence joins TRBV14 and TRBJ2-7; 9 nucleotides align to TRBD1. V lost 1 base and J lost 5; bases outside the gene matches: 3. The CDR3 spans 14 residues. Germline V gene sequence: CDR1 SGHDN, CDR2 FVKESK. CDR3 amino acids: CASSQGTGVDEQYF. CDR3 in DNA: TGTGCCAGCAGCCAAGGGACAGGGGTCGACGAGCAGTACTTC.

The chain joins TRBV2 to TRBJ2-7; 7 bases map to TRBD1. Germline V gene lookup returns CDR1 SNHLY and CDR2 FYNNEI. The CDR3 covers 12 residues. V was pared by 9 bases and J by 3 bases, with 5 bases of the junction left unmatched. The CDR3 loop reads CASLYRGYEQYF. The DNA for the CDR3 is TGTGCCAGTCTTTACAGGGGCTACGAGCAGTACTTC.

This clone was counted a few times. This chain uses TRBV5-4 with TRBJ2-3; 8 bases are shared with TRBD1. With 3 bases clipped from V and 4 bases from J, the junction kept 1 base outside the gene matches. Germline CDR1 is SGHNT and CDR2 is YYREEE (reference sequence). This CDR3 is built from 13 residues. The CDR3 spells CASSWTGSDTQYF. In DNA, the CDR3 is TGTGCCAGCAGCTGGACAGGGTCAGATACGCAGTATTTT.

The gene calls are TRBV10-3 and TRBJ2-5; D tentatively fits TRBD1 or TRBD2 (6 bases each). CDR3 size: 13 residues. Germline V gene sequence: CDR1 ENHRY, CDR2 SYGVKD. V lost 3 bases and J lost 4, with 9 bases in between. The CDR3 nucleotides read TGTGCCATCAGTGAAAGGGGGGCAGAGACCCAGTACTTC. Translated: CAISERGAETQYF.